The 9 T cell receptor beta chains in this list originate from one sample, sequenced in a study of T cells in Graves' hyperthyroidism and ophthalmopathy. Amplified regions were TCR beta CDR3 sequences from RNA transcripts. When the TCR CDR3 underwent first-round RT-PCR, the HTBI primer set was used. MiXCR was run by TCRdb on the multiplex PCR reads, yielding one entry per CDR3 protein. Of 360,000 or so distinct CDR3 sequences in the sample, around 15% were seen once. The sample consisted of blood. These receptors were collected from a woman aged 60-75 years with Graves' ophthalmopathy.

In its sample, this clonotype was seen many times. The chain carries TRBV20-1 and TRBJ2-3, with TRBD2 matching 11 bases. Germline CDR1 reads DFQATT; CDR2 reads SNEGSKA (reference sequence). This CDR3 has 15 amino acids. CDR3 nucleotides: TGCAGCGAGAGGGGCACTAGCGGGAGCCCAGATACGCAGTATTTT. Protein sequence: CSERGTSGSPDTQYF.

This clonotype was counted at least ten times. This sequence joins TRBV13 and TRBJ2-1; the D is unclear. CDR3 length: 17 residues. Germline lookup yields CDR1 PRHDT and CDR2 FYEKMQ (reference sequence). V lost 0 bases and J 7 bases, leaving 19 bases between the germline ends. The CDR3 is CASSLGPSVLEPNEQFF. The CDR3, as DNA: TGTGCCAGCAGCTTAGGCCCGAGTGTGCTCGAGCCAAATGAGCAGTTCTTC.

The chain couples TRBV5-1 to TRBJ2-3, with 8 bases lining up with TRBD2. J gave up 4 bases and V 3 bases, and 13 bases lay outside the gene matches. The germline gives CDR1 SGHRS, CDR2 YFSETQ. The CDR3 consists of 17 residues. The CDR3 reads CASSSGLTGGLADTQYF. CDR3 nucleotide sequence: TGCGCCAGCAGCTCGGGACTAACGGGAGGGCTTGCAGATACGCAGTATTTT.

A few counts support this clonotype. The chain couples TRBV19 to TRBJ2-2, with 7 positions matching TRBD2. V was pared by 6 bases and J by 0 bases, with 13 bases of the junction left unmatched. Germline values: CDR1 LNHDA, CDR2 SQIVND (reference sequence). This CDR3 has 18 amino acids. The CDR3 loop is CASSMRLAEGTNTGELFF. The CDR3 DNA sequence: TGTGCCAGTAGCATGCGGCTAGCGGAGGGAACGAACACCGGGGAGCTGTTTTTT. Using reference TRBV19 and TRBJ2-2 for the parts outside the CDR3, the full variable domain is DGGITQSPKYLFRKEGQNVTLSCEQNLNHDAMYWYRQDPGQGLRLIYYSQIVNDFQKGDIAEGYSVSREKKESFPLTVTSAQKNPTAFYLCASSMRLAEGTNTGELFFGEGSRLTVL.

This clonotype was counted only a few times. CDR3 nucleotides: TGTGCCAGCAGCTTTGATAGCCGTTCACCCCTCCACTTT. This codes for CASSFDSRSPLHF. This chain joins TRBV7-3 and TRBJ1-6; D not resolved. The CDR3 loop spans 13 amino acids. The germline V and J ends were trimmed by 3 bases and 9 bases, with 9 bases remaining between them. From germline, CDR1 is SGHTA and CDR2 FQGTGA.

V is TRBV6-4 and J is TRBJ1-3; TRBD1 aligns across 7 bases. CDR1 is MRHNA and CDR2 is SNTAGT in the germline V gene. The CDR3 length is 15 residues. V lost 6 bases, J lost 5 bases, and 10 bases stayed unmatched. For the CDR3, the DNA is TGTGCCAGCAGCACCCAAACAGGGGACCGAAACACCATATATTTT. The encoded protein is CASSTQTGDRNTIYF.

There are a few counts of this clonotype. The gene calls are TRBV29-1 and TRBJ2-7, with 8 bases matching TRBD1. CDR1 and CDR2 (germline): SQVTM, ANQGSEA. The CDR3 is 13 amino acids. V gave up 7 bases and J gave up 2 bases; unmatched junction bases: 7. This chain's CDR3 is CSARTGSAYEQYF. CDR3 sequence (DNA): TGCAGCGCAAGGACAGGGTCCGCCTACGAGCAGTACTTC.

This rearrangement joins TRBV29-1 to TRBJ2-3; 9 nucleotides align to TRBD1. CDR3 length equals 13 residues. V was clipped by 4 bases and J by 3 bases; unmatched bases: 2. Germline CDR1 SQVTM, CDR2 ANQGSEA. The DNA for the CDR3 is TGCAGCGTTGTCGGGACAGGGACAGATACGCAGTATTTT. Encoded protein: CSVVGTGTDTQYF.

This clonotype was seen at least ten times. V and J are TRBV20-1 and TRBJ2-3; 8 bases fit TRBD2. The CDR3 spans 14 residues. V dropped 2 bases and J dropped 4; count of bases not matched to a gene: 5. Germline values: CDR1 DFQATT, CDR2 SNEGSKA (reference sequence). CDR3 sequence reads: CSARSTSAADTQYF. The CDR3 DNA follows: TGCAGTGCTAGATCGACTAGCGCGGCAGATACGCAGTATTTT.